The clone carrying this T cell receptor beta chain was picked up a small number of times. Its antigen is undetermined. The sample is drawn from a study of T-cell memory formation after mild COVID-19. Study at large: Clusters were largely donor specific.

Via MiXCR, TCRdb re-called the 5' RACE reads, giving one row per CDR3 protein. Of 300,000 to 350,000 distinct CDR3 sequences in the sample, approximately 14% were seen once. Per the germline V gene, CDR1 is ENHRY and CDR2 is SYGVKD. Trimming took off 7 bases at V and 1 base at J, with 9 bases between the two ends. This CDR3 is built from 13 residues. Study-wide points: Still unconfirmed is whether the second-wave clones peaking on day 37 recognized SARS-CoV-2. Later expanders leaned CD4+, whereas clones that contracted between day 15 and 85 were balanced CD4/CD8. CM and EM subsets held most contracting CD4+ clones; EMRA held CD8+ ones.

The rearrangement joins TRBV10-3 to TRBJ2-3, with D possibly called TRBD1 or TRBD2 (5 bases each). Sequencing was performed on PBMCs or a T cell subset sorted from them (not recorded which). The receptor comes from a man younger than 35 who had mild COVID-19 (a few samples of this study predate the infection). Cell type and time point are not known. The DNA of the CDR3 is TGTGCCATCACGCAGGGAGGCACAGATACGCAGTATTTT. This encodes CAITQGGTDTQYF.